This TCR beta chain was sequenced in a study of OX40 agonist ivuxolimab in advanced cancers. Assay: immunoSEQ multiplex PCR; the TCRdb copy retains only in-frame clones and omits some. Seen here are approximately 60,000 clones, 80% to 85% observed once, and the top ten hold around 26%. Comment on this clone: What it binds is unknown.

Regarding the study as a whole: CD8+ T cells showed, on average, more clonal expansion than CD4+ cells.

The material was CD4+ or CD8+ T cells sorted from blood, obtained in a trial of the OX40 agonist ivuxolimab. The TCR originated in an adult with an advanced solid tumor such as melanoma, head and neck, liver or kidney cancer.

CDR3 region: CASHVDRGTEAFF. CDR3 sequence (DNA): TGTGCCAGCCATGTCGACAGGGGAACTGAAGCTTTCTTT. This chain uses TRBV7-2 with TRBJ1-1, with 8 bases fitting TRBD1. With V trimmed by 8 bases and J by 5 bases, 7 bases remained unmatched. The V gene's germline CDR1 is SGHTA and CDR2 FQGNSA. This CDR3 has 13 residues.